Detailed here is one T cell receptor (beta chain). Its cognate antigen is unknown. The data were produced by immunoSEQ multiplex PCR, yet TCRdb's version contains in-frame clones alone and is incomplete. This repertoire shows some 48,000 clones, approximately 86% found once; its top ten account for around 6.5%. These data belong to a study of T cell responses to AZD1222 COVID-19 vaccine. Germline assignment: CDR1 SNHLY and CDR2 FYNNEI. With 4 bases clipped from V and 3 bases from J, the junction kept 2 bases outside the gene matches. This CDR3 has 14 amino acids. Points from the study as a whole: Clonal diversity was possibly underestimated, and white British individuals and females predominated among donors.

Pooled in the analysis were second doses at about 4 or about 12 weeks. The source material was peripheral blood, sampled 28 days after the second AZD1222 dose. The chain links TRBV2 to TRBJ2-1; 8 bases line up with TRBD2. The sequence came from an adult who received the AZD1222 COVID-19 vaccine. CDR3 region: CASSALAGYNEQFF. CDR3 nucleotides: TGTGCCAGCAGTGCTCTAGCGGGCTACAATGAGCAGTTCTTC.